The clone carrying this T cell receptor (beta chain) was seen a few times. Antigen unknown. A much larger clonotype is one base distant, so this may be a read error. The conserved phenylalanine or tryptophan is not found at the CDR3 terminus, so this likely reflects a read error. This entry is derived from a study of molecular identifiers for immune sequencing clone quantification. Generation of bulk TCR libraries relied on previously described methods and listed TCR primers. MiXCR, run by TCRdb on the PCR reads, gives a single entry per CDR3 protein. The sample comprises about 640,000 distinct CDR3 sequences, just under 20% of which are singletons, and roughly 0.83% rests with the top ten. Whole-study findings and limits: With a barcode shared among identical TCR molecules, highly expanded clone sizes could be underestimated. Among about a million naive cells, spiked Jurkat TCR RNA from a single cell was reportedly detectable.

The material sequenced was naive CD8+ T cells from blood, with Jurkat cell RNA spiked in. Subset defined: FACS-sorted CD8+CD4-CCR7+CD45RA+ naive T cells. The source is a human donor in good health. Some libraries in this study had Jurkat cell RNA spiked in.

The CDR3 here is CASSFDTEAFL. CDR3 DNA sequence: TGTGCCAGCAGCTTTGACACTGAAGCTTTCCTT. The chain uses TRBV7-9 and TRBJ1-1, with D hard to call. Germline CDR1 is SEHNR and CDR2 is FQNEAQ (reference sequence). Trimming stripped 3 bases from V and 3 bases from J, with 2 bases between. The CDR3 length is 11 residues.